These 31 T cell receptor beta chains were all obtained from the same sample, sequenced in a study of a mutant IDH1 vaccine in newly diagnosed glioma. Noted time point: week 23, last vaccination. The content of each vaccine dose was 300 ug of mutant IDH1 20-mer peptide, and topical imiquimod accompanied it. TCRdb's copy holds only in-frame clones and misses some; the assay was immunoSEQ multiplex PCR. The sample holds over 45,000 clones, 80% seen once. What these receptors recognize is not known. The sample here was PBMCs, taken from a glioma patient whose treatment included an IDH1 peptide vaccine. The source is a man aged 35-49 years with glioma.

The chain recombines TRBV5-1 with TRBJ2-5; 7 nucleotides align to TRBD2. CDR1 is SGHRS and CDR2 is YFSETQ in the germline V gene. Unmatched junction bases numbered 5, after V lost 0 bases and J lost 3 bases. This CDR3 is 15 amino acids long. The CDR3 nucleotides are TGCGCCAGCAGCTTGGCAGCGGGGTTCAAAGAGACCCAGTACTTC. This encodes CASSLAAGFKETQYF.

The chain links TRBV5-6 to TRBJ2-7, with unresolved D. The CDR3 length is 11 residues. Trimming removed 4 bases from V and 5 bases from J, with 7 bases in between. The V gene's germline CDR1 is SGHDT and CDR2 YYEEEE. CDR3 nucleotides: TGTGCCAGCAGCCTTAGGGACGAGCAGTACTTC. It specifies CASSLRDEQYF. Drawing the rest from reference TRBV5-6 and TRBJ2-7, the complete variable domain is DAGVTQSPTHLIKTRGQQVTLRCSPKSGHDTVSWYQQALGQGPQFIFQYYEEEERQRGNFPDRFSGHQFPNYSSELNVNALLLGDSALYLCASSLRDEQYFGPGTRLTVT.

V gene TRBV10-2 combines with J gene TRBJ1-1; D uncertain. This CDR3 comprises 12 residues. Germline V gene sequence: CDR1 WSHSY, CDR2 SAAADI. Trimming removed 3 bases at V and 3 bases at J, with 5 bases between. The CDR3 nucleotides read TGCGCCAGCAGTGACGGGGACACTGAAGCTTTCTTT. The encoded protein is CASSDGDTEAFF.

This clone is a singleton in its sample. The rearrangement uses TRBV12-5 and TRBJ2-7, with D unclear. Trimming stripped 7 bases from V and 4 bases from J, with 11 bases between. Looked up from germline, CDR1 is LGHNT and CDR2 is FRNRAP. This CDR3 spans 12 amino acids. CDR3 loop: CASALGLYEQYF. The CDR3 DNA reads TGTGCTAGTGCCTTGGGCCTTTACGAGCAGTACTTC.

The chain joins TRBV29-1 to TRBJ1-2; D perhaps matches TRBD1 (5 bases). Trimming cost V 5 bases and J 8 bases, with 18 bases left between them. CDR1 and CDR2 from the germline V gene are SQVTM and ANQGSEA. The CDR3 is 13 residues long. The CDR3 coding sequence is TGCAGCGTTCCTGACAGTCATACTGGCGGCTACACCTTC. The encoded protein is CSVPDSHTGGYTF. The full variable domain, rest sourced from reference TRBV29-1 and TRBJ1-2, is SAVISQKPSRDICQRGTSLTIQCQVDSQVTMMFWYRQQPGQSLTLIATANQGSEATYESGFVIDKFPISRPNLTFSTLTVSNMSPEDSSIYLCSVPDSHTGGYTFGSGTRLTVV.

The chain couples TRBV9 to TRBJ2-3, with 8 bases fitting TRBD2. The CDR3 is 15 residues long. CDR1 is SGDLS, CDR2 YYNGEE, per germline. With 0 bases clipped from V and 3 bases from J, the junction kept 3 bases outside the gene matches. Here the CDR3 reads CASSVAGLGTDTQYF. For the CDR3, the DNA is TGTGCCAGCAGCGTAGCGGGACTAGGTACAGATACGCAGTATTTT.

The chain uses TRBV30 and TRBJ1-1, with TRBD1 matching 10 bases. The germline CDR1 and CDR2 sequences are GTSNPN and SVGIG (reference sequence). The CDR3 totals 14 residues. V was clipped by 3 bases and J by 5 bases; unmatched bases: 6. This CDR3 reads CAWRTGGAWTEAFF. CDR3 bases: TGTGCCTGGAGGACAGGGGGCGCCTGGACTGAAGCTTTCTTT.

J is TRBJ1-6 and V is TRBV7-9; tentative D call: TRBD1 (6 bases). Trimming left V 2 bases short and J 14 bases short, with 16 bases between. CDR3 length: 14 amino acids. The germline V gene has CDR1 SEHNR and CDR2 FQNEAQ (reference sequence). As DNA, the CDR3 is TGTGCCAGCAGCTTAAGGGGGGACGTGAAATCCCTCCACTTT. It translates to CASSLRGDVKSLHF.

This sequence joins TRBV7-9 and TRBJ1-3; no definite D call. Trimming left V 3 bases short and J 4 bases short, with 7 bases between. Germline-derived CDR1 and CDR2 are SEHNR and FQNEAQ (reference sequence). The CDR3 has 13 residues. DNA for the CDR3: TGTGCCAGCAGCTTCTTCGAGGGAAACACCATATATTTT. Its translation: CASSFFEGNTIYF.

The V gene is TRBV25-1, the J gene TRBJ1-3; possible D gene TRBD1, 5 bases. The CDR3 loop spans 15 amino acids. V lost 1 base and J 2 bases, leaving 9 bases between the germline ends. Germline assignment: CDR1 MGHDK and CDR2 SYGVNS. The CDR3 DNA is TGTGCCAGCAGTGAATTGGACAAAACTGGAAACACCATATATTTT. It encodes CASSELDKTGNTIYF. Full variable domain (rest looked up from reference TRBV25-1 and TRBJ1-3): EADIYQTPRYLVIGTGKKITLECSQTMGHDKMYWYQQDPGMELHLIHYSYGVNSTEKGDLSSESTVSRIRTEHFPLTLESARPSHTSQYLCASSELDKTGNTIYFGEGSWLTVV.

The chain links TRBV30 to TRBJ1-5; D might be TRBD1 (5 bases). There are 13 residues in the CDR3. The V end was cut by 2 bases, the J end by 7 bases, with 12 bases between. In germline, CDR1 is GTSNPN, CDR2 SVGIG (reference sequence). The CDR3 region is CAWSFGAGQPQHF. The CDR3 DNA is TGTGCCTGGAGTTTCGGGGCGGGGCAGCCCCAGCATTTT.

The chain is built from TRBV10-3 and TRBJ2-6, with 10 bases lining up with TRBD1. Germline V CDR1 and CDR2: ENHRY, SYGVKD. The CDR3 sequence is 16 residues long. After removal of 5 bases from V and 4 bases from J, the junction contained 5 bases not matched to a gene. This CDR3 is CAISRGQGTGANVLTF. CDR3 sequence (DNA): TGTGCCATCAGTCGGGGACAGGGGACCGGGGCCAACGTCCTGACTTTC.

This clone was counted only a few times. This CDR3 is CAWSVQVASNQPQHF. CDR3 coding DNA: TGTGCCTGGAGTGTACAGGTGGCAAGCAATCAGCCCCAGCATTTT. The V call is TRBV30, the J call TRBJ1-5; a possible D gene is TRBD1 (5 bases). Germline lookup yields CDR1 GTSNPN and CDR2 SVGIG (reference sequence). There are 15 residues in the CDR3. V lost 0 bases and J 1 base, leaving 10 bases between the germline ends.

The chain recombines TRBV2 with TRBJ1-1, with unresolved D. This CDR3 comprises 12 residues. CDR1 and CDR2 from the germline V gene are SNHLY and FYNNEI. V was pared by 6 bases and J by 3 bases, with 8 bases between. The chain's CDR3 is CASRRIDTEAFF. DNA of the CDR3: TGTGCCAGCAGGAGGATAGACACTGAAGCTTTCTTT.

The rearrangement uses TRBV2 and TRBJ1-2, with a weak D call TRBD1 (6 bases). The V and J ends lost 2 bases and 8 bases respectively, with 15 bases between them. CDR1 and CDR2 from the germline V gene are SNHLY and FYNNEI. The CDR3 loop spans 14 amino acids. The CDR3 loop is CASSELEGTGGYTF. The CDR3 nucleotides read TGTGCCAGCAGTGAATTGGAGGGTACAGGGGGCTACACCTTC.

The CDR3 loop is CASSQDRTGTRDTQYF. The CDR3 DNA sequence: TGCGCCAGCAGCCAAGATCGGACAGGGACGAGAGATACGCAGTATTTT. This chain uses TRBV4-1 with TRBJ2-3; 8 nucleotides line up with TRBD1. The CDR3 consists of 16 residues. Germline lookup yields CDR1 MGHRA and CDR2 YSYEKL. V was pared by 0 bases and J by 5 bases, with 7 bases of the junction left unmatched.

The chain employs TRBV18 and TRBJ1-5, with a tentative D call TRBD1 (6 bases). This CDR3 has 16 residues. The V and J ends lost 2 bases and 7 bases respectively, with 18 bases between them. Per germline, CDR1 KGHSH and CDR2 LQKENI. CDR3 region: CASSPTEDSPEQPQHF. Here the CDR3 DNA reads TGTGCCAGCTCACCAACCGAGGACAGCCCCGAGCAGCCCCAGCATTTT.

The J gene is TRBJ2-1, the V gene TRBV5-1; D tentatively fits TRBD1 or TRBD2 (6 bases each). Deletions cut 4 bases from V and 3 bases from J, with 20 bases between. This CDR3 contains 17 residues. Looked up from germline, CDR1 is SGHRS and CDR2 is YFSETQ. CDR3 sequence: CASSLHLTGAYYNEQFF. The CDR3 DNA reads as TGCGCCAGCAGCCTTCATTTAACGGGGGCATACTACAATGAGCAGTTCTTC. The whole variable domain, filled in from reference TRBV5-1 and TRBJ2-1, reads KAGVTQTPRYLIKTRGQQVTLSCSPISGHRSVSWYQQTPGQGLQFLFEYFSETQRNKGNFPGRFSGRQFSNSRSEMNVSTLELGDSALYLCASSLHLTGAYYNEQFFGPGTRLTVL.

V gene TRBV5-6 combines with J gene TRBJ1-1, with 8 bases lining up with TRBD1. The trim removed 3 bases at V and 4 bases at J, leaving 8 bases unmatched. The CDR3 runs to 15 residues. Germline V gives CDR1 SGHDT, CDR2 YYEEEE. The CDR3 bases are TGTGCCAGCAGCTGGACAGGGTCTCCGGGCACTGAAGCTTTCTTT. It is translated as CASSWTGSPGTEAFF. Filled out from reference TRBV5-6 and TRBJ1-1, the complete variable domain reads DAGVTQSPTHLIKTRGQQVTLRCSPKSGHDTVSWYQQALGQGPQFIFQYYEEEERQRGNFPDRFSGHQFPNYSSELNVNALLLGDSALYLCASSWTGSPGTEAFFGQGTRLTVV.

CDR3 protein: CASSDPGISSYEQYF. The CDR3 DNA reads TGTGCCAGCAGCGACCCAGGGATTAGCTCCTACGAGCAGTACTTC. This chain connects TRBV6-1 to TRBJ2-7; a possible D gene is TRBD1 (5 bases). The ends were cut back, 6 bases at V and 0 bases at J, with 15 bases in the middle. Looked up from germline, CDR1 is MNHNS and CDR2 is SASEGT. The length of the CDR3 is 15 residues.

J is TRBJ2-1 and V is TRBV7-9; the D call may be TRBD1 or TRBD2 (5 bases each). Germline CDR1 is SEHNR and CDR2 is FQNEAQ (reference sequence). Trimming took off 5 bases at V and 3 bases at J, with 17 bases between the two ends. The CDR3 runs 16 residues. The CDR3 reads CASSVRPGPVYNEQFF. CDR3 coding DNA: TGTGCCAGCAGCGTACGACCGGGGCCGGTCTACAATGAGCAGTTCTTC.

The chain has TRBV5-6 and TRBJ2-5; TRBD2 agrees at 11 bases. This CDR3 has 15 amino acids. The trim removed 0 bases at V and 5 bases at J, leaving 3 bases unmatched. Germline CDR1 SGHDT, CDR2 YYEEEE. As DNA, the CDR3 is TGTGCCAGCAGCTTGGGGCTAGCGGGGGGTGAGACCCAGTACTTC. Protein product: CASSLGLAGGETQYF.

J is TRBJ1-5 and V is TRBV5-1; D is unresolved. The CDR3 has 15 residues. V lost 4 bases and J 3 bases, leaving 14 bases between the germline ends. In germline, CDR1 is SGHRS, CDR2 YFSETQ. The chain's CDR3 is CASSIDTQPNQPQHF. CDR3 DNA: TGCGCCAGCAGCATAGACACACAACCCAATCAGCCCCAGCATTTT.

The chain couples TRBV2 to TRBJ2-7; possible D gene TRBD1, 5 bases. This CDR3 has 15 amino acids. The V gene lost 5 bases and the J gene lost 7 bases, with 21 bases spanning the gap. Germline CDR1 SNHLY, CDR2 FYNNEI. The CDR3 loop reads CASSPERWGKGEQYF. The CDR3 DNA follows: TGTGCCAGCAGTCCCGAGAGGTGGGGAAAGGGGGAGCAGTACTTC.

This clone was counted a few times. The rearrangement joins TRBV9 to TRBJ2-5; D possibly corresponds to TRBD2 (5 bases). With 3 bases removed from V and 1 base from J, the gap between germline ends came to 13 bases. The CDR3 loop spans 15 amino acids. CDR1 and CDR2 (germline): SGDLS, YYNGEE. In nucleotides, the CDR3 is TGTGCCAGCAGCGCGGGGTCGGTAACCCAAGAGACCCAGTACTTC. Translating it yields CASSAGSVTQETQYF.

The rearrangement links TRBV10-2 to TRBJ2-5, with 8 bases that match TRBD2. The CDR3 runs 14 residues. The V gene's germline CDR1 is WSHSY and CDR2 SAAADI. Germline trimming cut 6 bases from V and 5 bases from J; bases unmatched to any gene: 8. The CDR3 DNA is TGCGCCAGCAGAATGGCGGGGGGAGGGGAGACCCAGTACTTC. It encodes CASRMAGGGETQYF.

This clone was recorded only once. The chain links TRBV5-1 to TRBJ2-5; tentative D call: TRBD2 (7 bases). Trimming removed 5 bases at V and 4 bases at J, with 21 bases between. Germline values: CDR1 SGHRS, CDR2 YFSETQ. This CDR3 contains 16 residues. CDR3 coding DNA: TGCGCCAGCAGAGATGGGGGCGGGAGAGTTCGAGAGACCCAGTACTTC. Translated: CASRDGGGRVRETQYF.

The V call is TRBV19, the J call TRBJ2-7; 7 bases align to TRBD1. The CDR3 spans 16 residues. V was clipped by 0 bases and J by 3 bases; unmatched bases: 8. Germline CDR1 and CDR2: LNHDA and SQIVND (reference sequence). CDR3 sequence (DNA): TGTGCCAGTAGTATAGACCGGGGACAGCTAATCTACGAGCAGTACTTC. Encoded protein: CASSIDRGQLIYEQYF. Looking up the rest from reference TRBV19 and TRBJ2-7 gives the full variable domain: DGGITQSPKYLFRKEGQNVTLSCEQNLNHDAMYWYRQDPGQGLRLIYYSQIVNDFQKGDIAEGYSVSREKKESFPLTVTSAQKNPTAFYLCASSIDRGQLIYEQYFGPGTRLTVT.

The CDR3 loop is CASSQGPGAEEQYF. The CDR3 DNA reads as TGCGCCAGCAGCCAAGGCCCAGGGGCGGAAGAGCAGTACTTC. The V call is TRBV4-1, the J call TRBJ2-7; the D gene is possibly TRBD1 (6 bases). This CDR3 spans 14 amino acids. Deletions cut 1 base from V and 7 bases from J, with 14 bases between. CDR1 MGHRA and CDR2 YSYEKL come from the germline V gene.

The V call is TRBV6-6, the J call TRBJ1-5; TRBD1 might be the D (5 bases). Germline-derived CDR1 and CDR2 are MNHNY and SVGAGI (reference sequence). CDR3 length: 15 residues. V was shortened by 7 bases and J by 6 bases, with 19 bases between the two germline ends. The DNA of the CDR3 is TGTGCCAGCAAGGGGAGAAGAGGAGAAACTCAGCCCCAGCATTTT. Translated, it gives CASKGRRGETQPQHF.

In its sample, this clone was seen a few times. This chain uses TRBV11-2 with TRBJ2-3; D is uncertain. This CDR3 comprises 14 residues. The germline V and J ends were trimmed by 1 base and 6 bases, with 11 bases remaining between them. From germline, CDR1 is SGHAT and CDR2 FQNNGV. CDR3 loop: CASSLGTPRDTQYF. The CDR3 nucleotides read TGTGCCAGCAGCTTAGGGACCCCCCGGGATACGCAGTATTTT.